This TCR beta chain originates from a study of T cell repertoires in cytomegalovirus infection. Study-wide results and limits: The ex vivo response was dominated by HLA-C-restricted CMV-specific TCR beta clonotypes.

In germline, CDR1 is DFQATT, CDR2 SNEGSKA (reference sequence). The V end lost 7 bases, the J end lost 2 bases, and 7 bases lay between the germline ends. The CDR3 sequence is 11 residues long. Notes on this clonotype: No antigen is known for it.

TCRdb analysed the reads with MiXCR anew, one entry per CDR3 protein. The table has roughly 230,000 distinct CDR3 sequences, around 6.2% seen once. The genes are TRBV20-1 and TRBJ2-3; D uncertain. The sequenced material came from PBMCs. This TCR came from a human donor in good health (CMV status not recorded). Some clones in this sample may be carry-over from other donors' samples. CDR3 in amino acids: CSGLVTDTQYF. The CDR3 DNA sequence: TGCAGTGGCCTTGTCACAGATACGCAGTATTTT.